A selection of T cell receptor beta chains follows, all from one sample in a study of cytomegalovirus exposure and HLA in healthy donors. Sequencing was performed with immunoSEQ multiplex PCR; in TCRdb, only in-frame clones are kept and a portion is missing. Of roughly 50,000 clones listed, approximately 89% are singletons. The sequencing sample was made of PBMCs. The source is a woman aged 18 to 35 in good health and CMV-seropositive. Each CDR3 is given with its conserved first and last residue. Each record gives: J gene, clone size, V gene, D gene, CDR3 DNA, CDR3 protein. D genes are given only for firm matches. Only some rows state a clone size, as once, few, many or a class for expanded clones.

TRBJ1-2,.,TRBV7-3,.,TGTGCCAGCAGCTTAACTATGGACAGTGTGAAAACCTTC,CASSLTMDSVKTF
TRBJ2-2,.,TRBV5-5,.,TGTGCCAGCAGGCTACTAACAAACACCGGGGAGCTGTTTTTT,CASRLLTNTGELFF
TRBJ2-3,.,TRBV7-6,.,TGTGCCAGCAGCCGAAACGGGGGCACAGATACGCAGTATTTT,CASSRNGGTDTQYF
TRBJ1-4,few,TRBV30,TRBD1,TGTGCCTGGGCCGGGACAGATAATGAAAAACTGTTTTTT,CAWAGTDNEKLFF
TRBJ2-1,.,TRBV4-2,TRBD2,TGTGCCAGCAGCCAAGAGGTTAGCGGGGGGTACAATGAGCAGTTCTTC,CASSQEVSGGYNEQFF
TRBJ2-1,.,TRBV6-4,TRBD2,TGTGCCAGCAGTTCCGGGACTAGCTTTGAGCAGTTCTTC,CASSSGTSFEQFF
TRBJ1-2,.,TRBV7-9,TRBD1,TGTGCCAGCAGCCGGGACAGCTATGGCTACACCTTC,CASSRDSYGYTF
TRBJ1-2,.,TRBV4-1,.,TGCGCCAGCAGCCAAGAGCGGCAGGGATATGGCTACACCTTC,CASSQERQGYGYTF
TRBJ1-1,.,TRBV7-9,TRBD1,TGTGCCAGCAGCGACACCGGGACAGGGGGCACTGAAGCTTTCTTT,CASSDTGTGGTEAFF
TRBJ1-1,.,TRBV6-5,.,TGTGCCAGCAGTTTTCACAGCCCACCTGAAGCTTTCTTT,CASSFHSPPEAFF
TRBJ2-3,.,TRBV5-6,TRBD2,TGTGCCAGCAGCATTGGGCTAGCGGGGGTTTTAGATACGCAGTATTTT,CASSIGLAGVLDTQYF